The next 7 T cell receptor beta chains were all read from a single sample in a study of cytomegalovirus exposure and HLA in healthy donors. In the PCR, 60 Vbeta and 13 Jbeta primers were used. Measured with immunoSEQ multiplex PCR; TCRdb has only the in-frame clones, and not every one. The sample holds around 140,000 clones, 70% to 80% seen once. The specimen sequenced was PBMCs. The receptors were sampled from a female donor in good health and CMV-seronegative.

This CDR3 reads CASSPETGNKNIQYF. The CDR3 region has the DNA TGTGCCAGCAGCCCCGAGACAGGGAACAAAAACATTCAGTACTTC. The chain has TRBV11-3 and TRBJ2-4; 7 bases agree with TRBD1. Germline values: CDR1 SGHNT, CDR2 YENEEA. CDR3 size: 15 residues. With V trimmed by 5 bases and J by 3 bases, 7 bases remained unmatched.

The CDR3 reads CASSSTPLTSGSITGELFF. The CDR3 DNA reads TGTGCCAGCAGCTCCACGCCTCTCACTAGCGGGAGTATCACCGGGGAGCTGTTTTTT. The V call is TRBV7-3, the J call TRBJ2-2, with TRBD2 matching over 11 bases. The CDR3 covers 19 residues. V gave up 4 bases and J gave up 4 bases; unmatched junction bases: 14. CDR1 SGHTA and CDR2 FQGTGA come from the germline V gene.

This sequence joins TRBV19 and TRBJ1-2; TRBD1 might be the D (5 bases). The CDR3 covers 15 residues. With 5 bases removed from V and 2 bases from J, the gap between germline ends came to 15 bases. Germline-derived CDR1 and CDR2 are LNHDA and SQIVND (reference sequence). The CDR3 sequence is CASSPRVGGNYGYTF. The CDR3 DNA follows: TGTGCCAGTAGTCCCCGGGTCGGGGGAAACTATGGCTACACCTTC.

A note on this clone: Other DNA sequences in the sample encode the same CDR3. CDR3 in amino acids: CAISDSKPTGNPYEQYF. In DNA form, the CDR3 reads TGTGCCATCAGTGATTCCAAACCGACGGGGAACCCCTACGAGCAGTACTTC. This chain uses TRBV10-3 with TRBJ2-7, with D tentatively TRBD2 (5 bases). V lost 3 bases and J lost 2, with 20 bases in between. Looked up from germline, CDR1 is ENHRY and CDR2 is SYGVKD. The CDR3 spans 17 residues.

This clone was seen a handful of times. This CDR3 reads CASSIAQGAYEQYF. The CDR3 DNA is TGTGCCAGTAGTATAGCACAGGGGGCCTACGAGCAGTACTTC. The chain employs TRBV19 and TRBJ2-7; 8 bases are a match to TRBD1. V lost 1 base, J lost 2 bases, and 1 base stayed unmatched. The CDR3 is made up of 14 amino acids. Germline V lookup: CDR1 LNHDA, CDR2 SQIVND (reference sequence).

This clone was recorded once. This chain joins TRBV6-1 and TRBJ1-2, with D unclear. V lost 2 bases and J lost 2, with 6 bases in between. The CDR3 extends over 13 amino acids. Germline lookup yields CDR1 MNHNS and CDR2 SASEGT. The CDR3 loop is CASSEWENYGYTF. The CDR3 bases are TGTGCCAGCAGTGAATGGGAGAACTATGGCTACACCTTC.

This clone was found a few times. The V gene is TRBV2, the J gene TRBJ1-1; tentative D call: TRBD1 (5 bases). The CDR3 is made up of 14 amino acids. With 4 bases removed from V and 5 bases from J, the gap between germline ends came to 14 bases. From germline, CDR1 is SNHLY and CDR2 FYNNEI. Here the CDR3 reads CASSVVRGVTEAFF. The CDR3 DNA is TGTGCCAGCAGTGTTGTGCGGGGGGTTACTGAAGCTTTCTTT.